The rows below give T cell receptor beta chains drawn from one sample of a study of blood T cell repertoires in COVID-19. The method was immunoSEQ multiplex PCR; TCRdb's version includes in-frame clones alone and lacks a portion of them. The table shows approximately 210,000 clones, with roughly 80% occurring only once. What was sequenced was peripheral blood. Receptors were obtained from a human donor in a cohort sampled during active COVID-19. Both conserved end residues are part of each CDR3. D genes are given only for firm matches. The size field is filled for only some rows; it gives once, few, many or a size class.

D gene	clone size	J gene	V gene	CDR3 protein	CDR3 DNA
.	.	TRBJ1-2	TRBV5-8	CASSLTTGFANYGYTF	TGTGCCAGCAGCTTGACTACAGGGTTCGCTAACTATGGCTACACCTTC
TRBD2	once	TRBJ2-1	TRBV7-9	CASSVPGLAVSSYNEQFF	TGTGCCAGCAGCGTTCCGGGACTAGCGGTTAGCTCCTACAATGAGCAGTTCTTC
.	.	TRBJ1-3	TRBV9	CASSVGGNTIYF	TGTGCCAGCAGCGTCGGTGGAAACACCATATATTTT
.	.	TRBJ1-1	TRBV7-9	CASSPLGQTLNTEAFF	TGTGCCAGCAGCCCCCTTGGACAGACCTTGAACACTGAAGCTTTCTTT
.	.	TRBJ1-2	TRBV2	CASSALNYGYTF	TGTGCCAGCAGTGCTCTTAACTATGGCTACACCTTC
TRBD2	.	TRBJ2-1	TRBV27	CATVRGGKRNEQFF	TGTGCCACCGTCCGGGGGGGAAAAAGGAATGAGCAGTTCTTC
.	.	TRBJ2-2	TRBV6-5	CASSRSGRSAGELFF	TGTGCCAGCAGTAGAAGCGGGCGTTCGGCCGGGGAGCTGTTTTTT
.	once	TRBJ2-3	TRBV5-5	CASTLQVTDTQYF	TGTGCCAGCACCTTACAGGTCACAGATACGCAGTATTTT
.	.	TRBJ1-2	TRBV7-2	CASSKRQGLGGYTF	TGTGCCAGCAGCAAGAGGCAGGGGCTGGGGGGCTACACCTTC
TRBD1	.	TRBJ2-2	TRBV24-1	CATSDFTGGRPGELFF	TGTGCCACCAGTGATTTCACAGGGGGCAGGCCCGGGGAGCTGTTTTTT
.	.	TRBJ2-2	TRBV27	CASSLFGGPNTGELFF	TGTGCCAGCAGTTTATTCGGGGGACCGAACACCGGGGAGCTGTTTTTT
.	.	TRBJ1-2	TRBV18	CASSRTGNYGYTF	TGTGCCAGCTCACGCACAGGGAACTATGGCTACACCTTC
TRBD2	.	TRBJ2-7	TRBV2	CASILSGSSYEQYF	TGTGCCAGCATCCTTAGCGGGAGCTCCTACGAGCAGTACTTC
TRBD1	.	TRBJ2-7	TRBV5-1	CASSLYRGQLYEQYF	TGCGCCAGCAGCTTGTATAGGGGACAGTTATACGAGCAGTACTTC
.	.	TRBJ1-1	TRBV3-1/TRBV3-2	CASSAFDRNTEAFF	TGTGCCAGCAGCGCGTTCGACAGAAACACTGAAGCTTTCTTT
TRBD1	.	TRBJ1-1	TRBV28	CASSLSLGTGADTEAFF	TGTGCCAGCAGTTTATCGTTAGGGACAGGGGCGGACACTGAAGCTTTCTTT
.	once	TRBJ1-2	TRBV28	CASSDAGRGYGYTF	TGTGCCAGCAGTGACGCAGGGCGCGGCTATGGCTACACCTTC
.	few	TRBJ1-1	TRBV10-3	CAISAMGGTEAFF	TGTGCCATCAGTGCTATGGGGGGGACTGAAGCTTTCTTT
.	.	TRBJ1-1	TRBV18	CASSRGGWDTEAFF	TGTGCCAGCTCACGGGGGGGCTGGGACACTGAAGCTTTCTTT
.	.	TRBJ2-3	TRBV14	CASSQVLAGSLDTQYF	TGTGCCAGCAGCCAAGTCCTGGCCGGGAGTTTAGATACGCAGTATTTT
TRBD2	.	TRBJ2-1	TRBV4-1	CASSQVSGRIGNEQFF	TGCGCCAGCAGCCAAGTAAGCGGGAGGATCGGCAATGAGCAGTTCTTC
.	.	TRBJ2-7	TRBV29-1	CSVGQAAYEQYF	TGCAGCGTTGGTCAGGCAGCCTACGAGCAGTACTTC